This TCR beta chain came from a study of shared clonotypes between healthy human individuals. Study as a whole: A couple of women and three men aged 18 to 49 made up the donors.

The repertoire was sequenced with immunoSEQ multiplex PCR; TCRdb's copy has only in-frame clones and lacks some. The sample consists of approximately 2.5 million clones, approximately 94% of them appearing once. V lost 4 bases, J lost 6 bases, and 9 bases stayed unmatched. The CDR3 has 15 amino acids. CDR1 is SGHRS, CDR2 YFSETQ, per germline. Donation came from healthy HIV-negative adults that had no recent acute infections or vaccinations. Partitioning of CD4+ cells yielded a CD45RA+ naive subset and a CD45RA-negative memory subset. The clonotype was recovered from a man aged 18 to 30 in good health. Some clones in this sample may be carry-over from other donors' samples. Sample: naive CD4+ T cells from PBMCs. Subset described: CD45RA+ positively selected. This sequence joins TRBV5-1 and TRBJ2-7; 11 bases are shared with TRBD2. Here the CDR3 DNA reads TGCGCCAGCAGCAAGGGACTAGCGGACGTTGTCGAGCAGTACTTC. The encoded protein is CASSKGLADVVEQYF.